The clone carrying this T cell receptor beta chain was observed many times. Its antigen is still unknown. Trimming removed 6 bases at V and 7 bases at J, with 16 bases between. This CDR3 spans 15 amino acids. The data were obtained in a study of T cells after yellow fever vaccination. Overall study findings and caveats: Weaker in magnitude, the secondary response showed a faster peak on day 5 versus 15. Post-booster samples contained most primary-vaccination clones (just under 98% CD4, almost 90% CD8).

UMIs were added to TCR cDNA along with a universal primer site when it was made by 5'RACE template switching. TCRdb re-analysed the 5' RACE reads in MiXCR, keeping a single row per CDR3 protein. Here the sample spans 300,000 to 400,000 distinct CDR3 sequences, around 13% being singletons. The sequencing used CD4+ T cells sorted from PBMCs, collected 15 days after the yellow fever booster vaccination. The TCR sequence derives from a man aged 18 to 30 who received the YFV17D yellow fever vaccine. The chain joins TRBV12-3 or TRBV12-4 to TRBJ1-6; no clear D gene. For the CDR3, the DNA is TGTGCCAGCAGCCCTCCTGGTCGGTGGAATTCACCCCTCCACTTT. It codes for CASSPPGRWNSPLHF.